This record looks at one T cell receptor (beta chain) sequence and its context. What this receptor recognizes is not known. The record has no base qualities; no much larger clone is one base away. The entire amount of isolated RNA was reverse transcribed using the High Capacity cDNA Reverse Transcription Kit, so the sequenced TCRB transcripts were expressed ones. Naive, central memory and regulatory T cell samples underwent deep immunoSEQ sequencing, averaging about 3.57 million total reads per sample. After sorted cells were lysed in RLT buffer, RNA was extracted with DNase-treated RNeasy Micro or Mini kits, with the choice depending on cell number. To prevent cross-contamination, every cell subset was processed on its own, while patient and healthy donor samples were processed together. The immunoSEQ multiplex PCR was used to amplify TCRB sequences from cDNA, generating 87-bp fragments that spanned the CDR3 region. The amplicons were sequenced using the Illumina HiSeq platform. The source study handled its data this way. PCR bias was corrected computationally using synthetic template baselines, and reads within Hamming distance 2 were collapsed, with unmergeable singletons discarded. Reads were aligned to IMGT to assign V, D and J genes, CDR3 length, and insertions or deletions at six rearrangement sites. Clonotype counts were normalized to sorted cell number within each subset before computing true diversity and Gini coefficients with the tcR R package. Repertoire sharing was quantified using the overlap coefficient calculated on TCRB nucleotide sequences. Out-of-frame TCRB sequences from naive cells were analyzed to stand in for the pre-selection repertoire. What TCRdb holds here is the immuneACCESS table cut down to in-frame rearrangements. Part of the clones is not present; checked against another copy, under half of the missing clones reflect an unresolved V gene, and the others are unexplained. V, J and clone size reflect that table, while D and trimming were determined from the DNA. The sample has roughly 610,000 clones on record, about a sixth of them singletons. The top ten hold around 0.1% of the sample.

The data originate from a study of beta chain features in type 1 diabetes (dated by TCRdb to about 2018). In terms of the full investigation: Patients and healthy donors did not differ in mean age, gender distribution, total cell number or subset yield. A total of approximately 100 million sorted cells were examined across all samples, and the number of cells per subset was strongly correlated with RNA yield. The study compared TCRB repertoires of sorted circulating CD4+ T cell subsets between recently diagnosed type 1 diabetes patients and matched healthy donors. Whereas all 30 or so donors provided naive and central memory subsets, regulatory and stem cell-like memory subsets were isolated from just 8 patients and roughly 8 healthy donors. Study-wide findings and limitations: In all four CD4+ subsets, TCRB CDR3 length was moderately but significantly shorter in type 1 diabetes patients. At VDJ recombination sites, type 1 diabetes patients had fewer insertions and more deleted nucleotides, which implies abnormalities in thymic rearrangement. Because cDNA was sequenced instead of genomic DNA, activated cells with high expression could be over-represented, although the groups did not differ in activation or CD3 levels. Because the HLA sub-analyses included only small numbers of individuals, any influence of HLA type on TCRB rearrangement was left unresolved. The naive, central memory and regulatory TCRB repertoires appeared to resemble one another more closely among patients than among healthy donors. PCR may preferentially amplify shorter templates, but because patient and control samples were amplified and corrected together, any resulting skew would affect both groups equally.

Including the terminal cysteine and phenylalanine, the CDR3 comprises 15 residues. CDR3 DNA only is kept here, 45 bases in frame from base 1. From a lookup of the germline V gene (reference sequence), CDR1 and CDR2 are SEHNR and FQNEAQ. Deletion took 5 bases off V and 2 bases off J, with a span of 15 bases between the germline ends. Each donor gave one peripheral blood draw, averaging roughly 100 mL, which was collected into heparinised tubes. A BD FACSAria II was used to sort naive, central memory, regulatory and stem cell-like memory CD4+ T cells with a panel that included CD45RO, CCR7, CD25, CD127, CD95 and CD27. Every sorted population had a purity above 95%. PBMCs were separated immediately by Lymphoprep density gradient centrifugation and were stained directly, without being cultured. To minimize batch effects, samples were stained and sorted in pairs, one healthy donor with one patient per experiment.

The sample taken for sequencing was naive CD4+ T cells from blood. What this sample's cell subset or site label stands for: true naive CD4+ T cells. Recombination linked TRBV7-9 to TRBJ2-5; the D match is possibly TRBD1 or TRBD2, with 5 bases aligned in each. The clonotype originates from a man aged 18 to 29 in good health. The DNA is as follows: TGTGCCAGCAGCCGGCAATGGGGGTTTCAAGAGACCCAGTACTTC. It is translated as CASSRQWGFQETQYF. Joined to the reference TRBV7-9 and TRBJ2-5 proteins, this CDR3 gives the full variable domain: DTGVSQNPRHKITKRGQNVTFRCDPISEHNRLYWYRQTLGQGPEFLTYFQNEAQLEKSRLLSDRFSAERPKGSFSTLEIQRTEQGDSAMYLCASSRQWGFQETQYFGPGTRLLVL.